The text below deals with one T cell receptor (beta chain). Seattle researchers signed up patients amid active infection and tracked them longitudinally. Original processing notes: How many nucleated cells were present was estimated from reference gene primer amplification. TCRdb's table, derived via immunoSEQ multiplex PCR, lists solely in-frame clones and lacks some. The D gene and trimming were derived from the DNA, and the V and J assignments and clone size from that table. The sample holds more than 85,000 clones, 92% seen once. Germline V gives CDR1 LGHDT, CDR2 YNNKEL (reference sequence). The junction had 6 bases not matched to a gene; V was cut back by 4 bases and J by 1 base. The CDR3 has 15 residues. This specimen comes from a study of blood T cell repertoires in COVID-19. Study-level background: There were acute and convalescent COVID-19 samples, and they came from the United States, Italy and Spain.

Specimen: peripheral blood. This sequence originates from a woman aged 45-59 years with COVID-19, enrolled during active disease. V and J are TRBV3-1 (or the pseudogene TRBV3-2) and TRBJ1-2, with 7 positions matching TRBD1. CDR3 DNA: TGTGCCAGCAGCCGCCGGGACAGTTTTAACTATGGCTACACCTTC. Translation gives CASSRRDSFNYGYTF.